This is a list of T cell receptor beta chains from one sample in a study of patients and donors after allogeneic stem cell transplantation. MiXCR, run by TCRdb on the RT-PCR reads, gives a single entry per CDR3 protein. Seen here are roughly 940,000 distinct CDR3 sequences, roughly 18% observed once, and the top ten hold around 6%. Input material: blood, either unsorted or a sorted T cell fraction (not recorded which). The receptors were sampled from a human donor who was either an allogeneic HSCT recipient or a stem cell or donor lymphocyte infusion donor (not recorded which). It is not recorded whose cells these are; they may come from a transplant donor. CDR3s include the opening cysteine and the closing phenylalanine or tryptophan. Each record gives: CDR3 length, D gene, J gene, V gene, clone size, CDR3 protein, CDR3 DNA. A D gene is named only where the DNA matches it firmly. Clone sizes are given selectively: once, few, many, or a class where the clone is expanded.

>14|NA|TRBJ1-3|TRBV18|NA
CASSGDVSGNTIYF
TGTGCCAGCTCCGGGGACGTTTCTGGAAACACCATATATTTT
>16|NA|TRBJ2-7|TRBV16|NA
CASSPSRPGSSYEQYF
TGTGCCAGCAGCCCCTCAAGGCCGGGGAGCTCCTACGAGCAGTACTTC
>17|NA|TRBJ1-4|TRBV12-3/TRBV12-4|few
CASRRPGPASPNEKLFF
TGTGCCAGCAGGCGACCGGGACCTGCATCCCCTAATGAAAAACTGTTTTTT
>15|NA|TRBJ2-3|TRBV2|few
CASSEGGQPRDTQYF
TGTGCCAGCAGTGAGGGGGGCCAGCCCCGAGATACGCAGTATTTT
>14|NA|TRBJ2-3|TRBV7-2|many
CASSLDGATDTQYF
TGTGCCAGCAGCTTAGACGGGGCCACAGATACGCAGTATTTT
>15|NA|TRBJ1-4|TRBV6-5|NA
CASSYWKAPNEKLFF
TGTGCCAGCAGTTACTGGAAGGCGCCTAATGAAAAACTGTTTTTT
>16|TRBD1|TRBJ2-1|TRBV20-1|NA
CSARDQDRASYNEQFF
TGCAGTGCTAGGGATCAAGACAGGGCCTCCTACAATGAGCAGTTCTTC
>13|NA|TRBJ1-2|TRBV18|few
CASSPMTEYGYTF
TGTGCCAGCTCACCCATGACAGAATATGGCTACACCTTC
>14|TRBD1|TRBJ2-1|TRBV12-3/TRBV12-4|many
CASSLGTVYNEQFF
TGTGCCAGCAGTCTCGGGACAGTTTACAATGAGCAGTTCTTC
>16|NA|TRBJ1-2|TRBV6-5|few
CASSYSIQGFSYGYTF
TGTGCCAGCAGTTACTCGATACAGGGTTTCTCCTATGGCTACACCTTC
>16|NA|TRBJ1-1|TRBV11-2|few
CASSLELRALGAEAFF
TGTGCCAGCAGCTTAGAACTCCGGGCCCTGGGCGCTGAAGCTTTCTTT